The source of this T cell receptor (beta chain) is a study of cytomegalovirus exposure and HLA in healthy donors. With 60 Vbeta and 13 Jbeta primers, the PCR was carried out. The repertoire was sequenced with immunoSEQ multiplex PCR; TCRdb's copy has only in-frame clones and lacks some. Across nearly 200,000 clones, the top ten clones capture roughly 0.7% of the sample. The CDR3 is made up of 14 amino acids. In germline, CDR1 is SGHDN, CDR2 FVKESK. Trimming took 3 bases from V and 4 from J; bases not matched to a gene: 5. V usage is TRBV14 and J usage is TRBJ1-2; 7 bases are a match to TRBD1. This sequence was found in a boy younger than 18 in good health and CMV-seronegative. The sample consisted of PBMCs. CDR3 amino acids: CASSQSDRVYGYTF. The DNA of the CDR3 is TGTGCCAGCAGCCAGAGCGACAGGGTCTATGGCTACACCTTC.